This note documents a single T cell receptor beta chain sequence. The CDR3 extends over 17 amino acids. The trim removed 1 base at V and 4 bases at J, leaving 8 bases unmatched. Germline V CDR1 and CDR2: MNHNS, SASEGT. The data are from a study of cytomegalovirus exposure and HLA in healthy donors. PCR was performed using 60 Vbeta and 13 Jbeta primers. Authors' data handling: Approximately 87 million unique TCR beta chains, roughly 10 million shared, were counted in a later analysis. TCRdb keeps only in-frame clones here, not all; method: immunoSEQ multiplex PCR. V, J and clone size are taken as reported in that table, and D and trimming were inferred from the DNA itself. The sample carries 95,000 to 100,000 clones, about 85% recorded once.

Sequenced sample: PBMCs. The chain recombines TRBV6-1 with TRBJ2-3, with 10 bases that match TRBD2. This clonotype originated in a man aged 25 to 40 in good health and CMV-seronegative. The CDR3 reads CASSEDTSGVGSDTQYF. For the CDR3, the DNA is TGTGCCAGCAGTGAAGATACTAGCGGGGTAGGATCAGATACGCAGTATTTT.